This T cell receptor (beta chain) was recorded in a study of response to subunit inactivated influenza vaccine. Per the germline V gene, CDR1 is MDHEN and CDR2 is SYDVKM. Trimming shortened V by 5 bases and J by 6 bases, and 10 bases separated the two germline ends. The CDR3 is 12 amino acids. MiXCR, applied by TCRdb to the RT-PCR reads, yields one record per CDR3 protein. The sample has about 540,000 distinct CDR3 sequences, 20% to 25% seen once. These records were also assigned to another study, of T cells expressing NK-cell markers. This second study says: Synthesis of TCR beta cDNA relied on 5'RACE template switching carrying UMIs. It was from sorted CD3+CD56+NKG2C+, CD3+CD56+NKG2C- and CD3+CD56-NKG2C+ T cells that TCR beta repertoires came. One of eight sequenced donors was HCMV-seronegative; the other seven were seropositive. Whether expanded NKG2C-expressing T cell clones recognize HCMV is unknown.

Sample: CD4+ T cells sorted from PBMCs, taken less than 13 days after vaccination. The chain carries TRBV28 and TRBJ1-1, with no clear D. This receptor was obtained from a man between 45 and 60 years old who received an inactivated influenza vaccine. This chain's CDR3 is CASSPVEAEAFF. Here the CDR3 DNA reads TGTGCCAGCAGTCCAGTAGAAGCTGAAGCTTTCTTT.